This T cell receptor beta chain was sequenced for a study of post-analysis software for immune sequencing data. Study summary: Courses of disease covered relapsing-remitting, secondary progressive and progressive-relapsing multiple sclerosis. Study-wide results and caveats: Patients carried five TRBV segments more frequently than controls did, and TRBV5-6, TRBV5-1 and TRBV20-1 were among them. When compared against controls, multiple sclerosis patients showed significantly lower normalized Chao1 diversity.

Unique molecular identifiers were present in the TCR beta cDNA libraries. MiXCR, run by TCRdb on the PCR reads, gives a single entry per CDR3 protein. The data contain about 770,000 distinct CDR3 sequences, around 45% of them seen just once; the ten biggest clones take up 4.9%. Per germline, CDR1 DFQATT and CDR2 SNEGSKA (reference sequence). The CDR3 spans 16 residues. A few counts support this clonotype. Its antigen is undetermined. The sequencing input was blood. The TCR originated in a girl between 5 and 17 years old with multiple sclerosis. The rearrangement uses TRBV20-1 and TRBJ2-5, with D perhaps being TRBD1 or TRBD2 (5 bases each). TRBJ2-7 matches the DNA end more closely, so the J call is doubtful. The CDR3 reads CSAPSRLGGGHYEQYF. In DNA form, the CDR3 reads TGCAGTGCTCCTTCCCGGCTGGGCGGAGGACACTACGAGCAGTACTTC.